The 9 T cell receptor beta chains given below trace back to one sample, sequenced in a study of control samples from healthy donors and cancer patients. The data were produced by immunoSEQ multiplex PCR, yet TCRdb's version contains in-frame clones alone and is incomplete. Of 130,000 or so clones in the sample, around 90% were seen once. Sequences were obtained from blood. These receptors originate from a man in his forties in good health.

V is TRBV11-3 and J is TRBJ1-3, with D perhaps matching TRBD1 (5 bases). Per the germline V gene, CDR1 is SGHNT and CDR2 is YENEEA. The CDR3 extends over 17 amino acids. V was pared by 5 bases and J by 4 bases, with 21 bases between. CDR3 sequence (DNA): TGTGCCAGCAGCAAACGGGACCTAATAAGGAGGGGAAACACCATATATTTT. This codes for CASSKRDLIRRGNTIYF.

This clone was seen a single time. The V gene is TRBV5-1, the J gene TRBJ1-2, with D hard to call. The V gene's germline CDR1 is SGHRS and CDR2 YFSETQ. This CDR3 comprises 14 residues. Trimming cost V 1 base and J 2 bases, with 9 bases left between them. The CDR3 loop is CASSLRQRNYGYTF. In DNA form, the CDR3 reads TGCGCCAGCAGCTTGCGACAAAGGAACTATGGCTACACCTTC.

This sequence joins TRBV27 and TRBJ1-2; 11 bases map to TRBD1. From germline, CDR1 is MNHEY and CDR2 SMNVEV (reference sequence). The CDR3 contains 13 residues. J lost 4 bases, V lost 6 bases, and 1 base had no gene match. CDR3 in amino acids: CASRGTGGYGYTF. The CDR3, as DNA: TGTGCCAGCAGAGGGACAGGGGGCTATGGCTACACCTTC.

The CDR3 DNA is TGCGCCAGCAGCTCCACAGGGGGCGCCTACGAGCAGTACTTC. As protein: CASSSTGGAYEQYF. V gene TRBV5-1 combines with J gene TRBJ2-7; 9 nucleotides match TRBD1. Germline V gene data show CDR1 as SGHRS and CDR2 as YFSETQ. The CDR3 is 14 residues long. V shed 3 bases, J shed 2 bases, and the junction held 3 bases outside the gene matches.

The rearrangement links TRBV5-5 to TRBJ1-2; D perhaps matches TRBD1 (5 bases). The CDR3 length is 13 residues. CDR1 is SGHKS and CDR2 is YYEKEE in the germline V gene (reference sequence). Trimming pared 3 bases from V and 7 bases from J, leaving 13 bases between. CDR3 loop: CASSWDGPFGYTF. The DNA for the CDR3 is TGTGCCAGCAGCTGGGACGGACCCTTTGGCTACACCTTC.

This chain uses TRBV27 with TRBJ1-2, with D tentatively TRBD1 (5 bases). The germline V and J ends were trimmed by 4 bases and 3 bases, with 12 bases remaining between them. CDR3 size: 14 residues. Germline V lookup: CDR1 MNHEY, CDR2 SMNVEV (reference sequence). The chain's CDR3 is CASSYSRADYGYTF. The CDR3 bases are TGTGCCAGCAGTTATTCCAGGGCCGACTATGGCTACACCTTC.

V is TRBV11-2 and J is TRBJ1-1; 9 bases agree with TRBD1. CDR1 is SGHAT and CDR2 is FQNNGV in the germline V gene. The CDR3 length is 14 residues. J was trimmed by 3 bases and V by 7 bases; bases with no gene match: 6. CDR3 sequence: CASIRQGGYTEAFF. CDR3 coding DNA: TGTGCCAGCATACGACAGGGGGGTTACACTGAAGCTTTCTTT. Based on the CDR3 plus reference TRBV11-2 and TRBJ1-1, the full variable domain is EAGVAQSPRYKIIEKRQSVAFWCNPISGHATLYWYQQILGQGPKLLIQFQNNGVVDDSQLPKDRFSAERLKGVDSTLKIQPAKLEDSAVYLCASIRQGGYTEAFFGQGTRLTVV.

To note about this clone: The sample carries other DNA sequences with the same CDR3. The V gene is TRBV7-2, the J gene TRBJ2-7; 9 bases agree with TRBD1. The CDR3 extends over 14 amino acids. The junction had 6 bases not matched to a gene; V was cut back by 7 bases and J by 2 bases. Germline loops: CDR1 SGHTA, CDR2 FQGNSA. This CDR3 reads CASTPGQGTYEQYF. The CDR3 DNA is TGTGCCAGCACCCCGGGACAGGGCACCTACGAGCAGTACTTC.

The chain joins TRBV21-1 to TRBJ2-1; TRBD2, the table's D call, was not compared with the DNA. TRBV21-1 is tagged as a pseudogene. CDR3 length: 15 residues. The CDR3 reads CASKQTSGGQNEQFF. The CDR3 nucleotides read TGTGCCAGCAAACAGACTAGCGGGGGGCAAAATGAGCAGTTCTTC.